One and the same sample provided the 20 T cell receptor beta chains below, sequenced in a study. TCRdb redid the calling of the 5' RACE reads with MiXCR, one entry per CDR3 protein. Among about 34,000 distinct CDR3 sequences, roughly 24% were seen once, and the ten largest hold 3.5% to 4%. The sequenced sample consisted of naive CD4+ T cells sorted from a lymph node. Subset of the sample: naive CD4+ T cells, CD4+CD45RA+CD25-. The receptors were gathered from a female donor with breast cancer.

The chain joins TRBV12-3 or TRBV12-4 to TRBJ2-7; D possibly corresponds to TRBD1 (7 bases). This CDR3 is built from 15 residues. The V end was cut by 6 bases, the J end by 1 base, with 16 bases between. The CDR3 DNA follows: TGTGCCAGCAGCCGAGGGGGCGCGGGATCCTACGAGCAGTACTTC. Protein product: CASSRGGAGSYEQYF.

This chain links TRBV27 with TRBJ2-7, with 11 bases identical to TRBD2. Germline CDR1 and CDR2: MNHEY and SMNVEV (reference sequence). The CDR3 loop spans 15 amino acids. V was pared by 8 bases and J by 6 bases, with 12 bases of the junction left unmatched. CDR3 in DNA: TGTGCCAGCGGTGGGTCACTAGCGGGAGTATCCGAGCAGTACTTC. This codes for CASGGSLAGVSEQYF.

This clonotype came up many times. The chain links TRBV27 to TRBJ2-1; D remains unclear. Per germline, CDR1 MNHEY and CDR2 SMNVEV (reference sequence). The CDR3 loop spans 16 amino acids. V gave up 4 bases and J gave up 2 bases, with 15 bases separating them. In DNA form, the CDR3 reads TGTGCCAGCAGTTCCTTGACCCCTTATCCCTACAATGAGCAGTTCTTC. Translated: CASSSLTPYPYNEQFF.

This clonotype is labeled medium-sized. The chain recombines TRBV29-1 with TRBJ1-3; 7 bases agree with TRBD1. Trimming cost V 7 bases and J 2 bases; bases outside gene matches: 5. Germline V gene lookup returns CDR1 SQVTM and CDR2 ANQGSEA. The CDR3 runs 13 residues. In DNA, the CDR3 is TGCAGCGCGGGACAGTCAACTGGAAACACCATATATTTT. Translation: CSAGQSTGNTIYF.

This chain links TRBV20-1 with TRBJ2-1, with 8 bases aligning to TRBD2. V was pared by 6 bases and J by 7 bases, with 14 bases of the junction left unmatched. The CDR3 has 15 amino acids. Germline V gene sequence: CDR1 DFQATT, CDR2 SNEGSKA (reference sequence). The CDR3: CSASSMTSVSNEQFF. The CDR3 DNA reads as TGCAGTGCCTCATCCATGACTAGCGTATCTAATGAGCAGTTCTTC.

The chain combines TRBV12-3 or TRBV12-4 with TRBJ2-5; no reliable D call. V lost 3 bases, J lost 1 base, and 6 bases lay in between. The CDR3 totals 13 residues. CDR3 sequence reads: CASSLGRQETQYF. The CDR3 region has the DNA TGTGCCAGCAGTTTGGGCCGCCAAGAGACCCAGTACTTC.

The gene calls are TRBV5-1 and TRBJ2-3, with TRBD2 identical over 7 bases. With 0 bases clipped from V and 5 bases from J, the junction kept 6 bases outside the gene matches. The CDR3 extends over 15 amino acids. Per the germline V gene, CDR1 is SGHRS and CDR2 is YFSETQ. CDR3 loop: CASSLAAGAGDTQYF. In DNA, the CDR3 is TGCGCCAGCAGCTTGGCTGCGGGAGCGGGAGATACGCAGTATTTT. Looking up the rest from reference TRBV5-1 and TRBJ2-3 gives the full variable domain: KAGVTQTPRYLIKTRGQQVTLSCSPISGHRSVSWYQQTPGQGLQFLFEYFSETQRNKGNFPGRFSGRQFSNSRSEMNVSTLELGDSALYLCASSLAAGAGDTQYFGPGTRLTVL.

This clonotype has just a few counts. The chain recombines TRBV29-1 with TRBJ2-1, with 8 nucleotides matching TRBD2. After removal of 6 bases from V and 1 base from J, the junction contained 11 bases not matched to a gene. This CDR3 has 16 amino acids. Per germline, CDR1 SQVTM and CDR2 ANQGSEA. Written as DNA, the CDR3 is TGCAGCGTAGGCGGAGGTAGCGGGAAATCCTACAATGAGCAGTTCTTC. Its translation: CSVGGGSGKSYNEQFF.

V usage is TRBV7-3 and J usage is TRBJ1-1; 8 nucleotides line up with TRBD1. The CDR3 runs to 13 residues. From germline, CDR1 is SGHTA and CDR2 FQGTGA. The J segment lost 6 bases and the V segment lost 4 bases, leaving 4 bases of the junction unmatched. CDR3 in DNA: TGTGCCAGCAGCTCCCAACAGGGGGCTGAAGCTTTCTTT. This gives the protein CASSSQQGAEAFF.

The gene calls are TRBV27 and TRBJ2-7; D possibly corresponds to TRBD1 (6 bases). The germline CDR1 and CDR2 sequences are MNHEY and SMNVEV (reference sequence). This CDR3 contains 14 residues. The V and J ends lost 4 bases and 3 bases respectively, with 13 bases between them. The CDR3 reads CASSSWTVNYEQYF. CDR3 nucleotides: TGTGCCAGCAGTTCATGGACAGTGAACTACGAGCAGTACTTC.

This clonotype was recorded a few times. The chain uses TRBV5-1 and TRBJ2-7; 7 positions agree with TRBD1. V was clipped by 4 bases and J by 5 bases; unmatched bases: 12. Germline V CDR1 and CDR2: SGHRS, YFSETQ. This CDR3 comprises 15 residues. The CDR3 reads CASSTYRTGNDEQYF. Written as DNA, the CDR3 is TGCGCCAGCAGCACTTATAGGACAGGCAACGACGAGCAGTACTTC.

The genes are TRBV20-1 and TRBJ1-6; D not resolved. V was cut by 3 bases and J by 8 bases, with 11 bases left in between. The CDR3 has 13 amino acids. CDR1 is DFQATT, CDR2 SNEGSKA, per germline (reference sequence). This CDR3 reads CSASFQDYSPLHF. The CDR3 DNA follows: TGCAGTGCTAGTTTCCAGGACTATTCACCCCTCCACTTT.

The chain joins TRBV12-3 or TRBV12-4 to TRBJ2-5; unclear D gene. The CDR3 runs 14 residues. Trimming shortened V by 2 bases and J by 4 bases, and 11 bases separated the two germline ends. CDR3 region: CASSLQDRRETQYF. The CDR3 DNA sequence: TGTGCCAGCAGTTTACAGGACCGCCGAGAGACCCAGTACTTC.

The chain employs TRBV28 and TRBJ1-5; 7 bases fit TRBD1. Per germline, CDR1 MDHEN and CDR2 SYDVKM. J gave up 2 bases and V 7 bases, and 5 bases lay outside the gene matches. This CDR3 contains 14 residues. CDR3 nucleotide sequence: TGTGCCAGCACCCTCGACAGGGGCAATCAGCCCCAGCATTTT. It yields the protein CASTLDRGNQPQHF.

This clonotype was counted at least ten times. The J gene is TRBJ1-3, the V gene TRBV5-1; D not resolved. Germline CDR1 is SGHRS and CDR2 is YFSETQ. The CDR3 is made up of 13 amino acids. DNA of the CDR3: TGCGTCGAGGGAAGTTGCTCTGGAAACACCATATATTTT. It encodes CVEGSCSGNTIYF.

With regard to this clonotype: A single base separates this from a much larger clone, so it may be a read error. The V call is TRBV7-2, the J call TRBJ2-7, with D perhaps matching TRBD1 (5 bases). The germline CDR1 and CDR2 sequences are SGHTA and FQGNSA. This CDR3 contains 15 residues. Trimming stripped 5 bases from V and 1 base from J, with 15 bases between. DNA for the CDR3: TGTGCCAGCAGCGGCAACAGGAGACCGTCCTACGAGCAGTACTTC. It is translated as CASSGNRRPSYEQYF.

Worth noting for this clonotype: A junction end diverges from the germline sequence, so it may reflect a read error. The CDR3 here is CTSTELDRAGGYTF. The CDR3 region has the DNA TGTACCAGCACCGAATTAGACAGGGCCGGTGGCTACACCTTC. This chain links TRBV7-9 with TRBJ1-2, with TRBD1 identical over 7 bases. Germline lookup yields CDR1 SEHNR and CDR2 FQNEAQ (reference sequence). This CDR3 spans 14 amino acids. The full variable domain, with the rest looked up from reference TRBV7-9 and TRBJ1-2, is DTGVSQNPRHKITKRGQNVTFRCDPISEHNRLYWYRQTLGQGPEFLTYFQNEAQLEKSRLLSDRFSAERPKGSFSTLEIQRTEQGDSAMYLCTSTELDRAGGYTFGSGTRLTVV.

The V call is TRBV3-1, the J call TRBJ2-2; D not resolved. This CDR3 is 14 amino acids long. V was shortened by 7 bases and J by 3 bases, with 12 bases between the two germline ends. Germline loops: CDR1 LGHDT, CDR2 YNNKEL (reference sequence). CDR3 loop: CASMNREYTGELFF. The CDR3 nucleotides are TGTGCCAGCATGAACAGAGAGTACACCGGGGAGCTGTTTTTT.

The rearrangement joins TRBV2 to TRBJ2-1; the D is unclear. The CDR3 is 13 amino acids. CDR1 SNHLY and CDR2 FYNNEI come from the germline V gene. V was shortened by 6 bases and J by 7 bases, with 13 bases between the two germline ends. The CDR3 loop is CASRAEAPNEQFF. CDR3 bases: TGTGCCAGCAGGGCCGAAGCTCCGAATGAGCAGTTCTTC.

This clonotype is labeled medium-sized. The chain employs TRBV29-1 and TRBJ2-3; D might be TRBD1 or TRBD2, each matching 5 bases. The V end was cut by 6 bases, the J end by 2 bases, with 18 bases between. The germline V gene has CDR1 SQVTM and CDR2 ANQGSEA. The CDR3 is 15 residues long. The DNA of the CDR3 is TGCAGCGTAGTATATCTGGGGGAGCCCACAGATACGCAGTATTTT. This gives the protein CSVVYLGEPTDTQYF.